Following are 20 T cell receptor beta chains from one sample sequenced in a study of T cell repertoires in cytomegalovirus infection. TCRdb processed the reads anew with MiXCR; each CDR3 protein has one entry. The sample consists of about 230,000 distinct CDR3 sequences, around 6.4% of them appearing once. Sequences were obtained from PBMCs. The origin of the receptors is a human donor in good health (CMV status not recorded). Some clones in this sample may be carry-over from other donors' samples.

This clonotype was observed many times. The genes are TRBV7-2 and TRBJ2-1; D uncertain. Germline loops: CDR1 SGHTA, CDR2 FQGNSA. Between the trimmed V and J ends, which lost 2 bases and 9 bases, there was a span of 5 bases. The CDR3 covers 11 residues. The DNA for the CDR3 is TGTGCCAGCAGCTTAACGGTTGAGCAGTTCTTC. Translating it yields CASSLTVEQFF.

The table lists this clonotype with many counts. The chain combines TRBV5-4 with TRBJ2-3; D is unresolved. The V and J ends lost 4 bases and 1 base respectively, with 10 bases between them. The germline gives CDR1 SGHNT, CDR2 YYREEE (reference sequence). The length of the CDR3 is 14 residues. CDR3 in amino acids: CASSDTRGTDTQYF. DNA of the CDR3: TGTGCCAGCAGCGATACGAGAGGCACAGATACGCAGTATTTT.

The CDR3, as DNA: TGTGCCAGCAGCCAAGTTCGGCCAGCCAACACCGGGGAGCTGTTTTTT. This sequence encodes CASSQVRPANTGELFF. The J gene is TRBJ2-2, the V gene TRBV3-1; D uncertain. Germline-derived CDR1 and CDR2 are LGHDT and YNNKEL (reference sequence). The CDR3 extends over 16 amino acids. V lost 1 base and J lost 2, with 11 bases in between.

This clonotype was seen many times. The chain has TRBV7-2 and TRBJ2-1; the D gene is possibly TRBD1 (6 bases). The CDR3 covers 16 residues. The ends were cut back, 5 bases at V and 0 bases at J, with 14 bases in the middle. Germline V gives CDR1 SGHTA, CDR2 FQGNSA. CDR3 in amino acids: CASSPWGPSSYNEQFF. CDR3 in DNA: TGTGCCAGCAGCCCGTGGGGGCCCAGCTCCTACAATGAGCAGTTCTTC.

The table lists this clonotype with many counts. The genes are TRBV4-3 and TRBJ2-5; 12 positions match TRBD2. The CDR3 sequence is 16 residues long. Germline assignment: CDR1 LGHNA and CDR2 YSLEER. Trimming removed 1 base from V and 1 base from J; junction bases left unmatched: 1. This chain's CDR3 is CASSQGGLAGQETQYF. In nucleotides, the CDR3 is TGCGCCAGCAGCCAAGGGGGACTAGCGGGCCAAGAGACCCAGTACTTC.

The table lists this clonotype with many counts. The V call is TRBV6-6, the J call TRBJ1-1; 11 positions match TRBD1. The CDR3 consists of 15 residues. Germline values: CDR1 MNHNY, CDR2 SVGAGI (reference sequence). J was trimmed by 1 base and V by 5 bases; bases with no gene match: 3. The CDR3, as DNA: TGTGCCAGCAGTGTGGGACAGGGGGGGAACACTGAAGCTTTCTTT. As protein: CASSVGQGGNTEAFF.

This clonotype occurred many times. This rearrangement joins TRBV23-1 to TRBJ2-7; D not resolved. TRBV23-1 belongs to the ORF category, with a function that is uncertain. The CDR3 is made up of 18 amino acids. Trimming removed 3 bases from V and 0 bases from J, with 21 bases in between. Here the CDR3 DNA reads TGCGCCAGCAGTCATCGGAGAGAGAGGCAGCGCGTCTCCTACGAGCAGTACTTC. It yields the protein CASSHRRERQRVSYEQYF.

The sample holds many counts of this clonotype. J is TRBJ1-4 and V is TRBV20-1, with 11 bases identical to TRBD1. Germline lookup yields CDR1 DFQATT and CDR2 SNEGSKA (reference sequence). V lost 6 bases and J lost 7; bases outside the gene matches: 4. CDR3 size: 13 residues. CDR3: CSAGQGAREKLFF. DNA for the CDR3: TGCAGTGCAGGACAGGGGGCGCGTGAAAAACTGTTTTTT.

This clonotype was observed at least ten times. V usage is TRBV6-6 and J usage is TRBJ2-3; 7 positions agree with TRBD2. CDR1 MNHNY and CDR2 SVGAGI come from the germline V gene (reference sequence). There are 14 residues in the CDR3. The V gene end was trimmed by 3 bases and the J gene end by 2 bases; junction bases not matched to a gene: 2. This CDR3 reads CASSYLADTDTQYF. Written as DNA, the CDR3 is TGTGCCAGCAGTTATCTAGCGGACACAGATACGCAGTATTTT.

This clonotype was found many times. The DNA for the CDR3 is TGTGCCAGCAGCTTTACAGGGTCTCTCGGGAGTGAAAAACTGTTTTTT. Translated, it gives CASSFTGSLGSEKLFF. The rearrangement links TRBV7-2 to TRBJ1-4, with D perhaps TRBD1 (6 bases). CDR1 and CDR2 (germline): SGHTA, FQGNSA. The ends were cut back, 3 bases at V and 7 bases at J, with 18 bases in the middle. The CDR3 runs to 16 residues. Together with reference TRBV7-2 and TRBJ1-4, the CDR3 gives the full variable domain: GAGVSQSPSNKVTEKGKDVELRCDPISGHTALYWYRQSLGQGLEFLIYFQGNSAPDKSGLPSDRFSAERTGGSVSTLTIQRTQQEDSAVYLCASSFTGSLGSEKLFFGSGTQLSVL.

The table lists this clonotype with many counts. This chain links TRBV7-9 with TRBJ1-5; 7 bases align to TRBD1. The length of the CDR3 is 14 residues. Germline CDR1 is SEHNR and CDR2 is FQNEAQ (reference sequence). V shed 5 bases, J shed 5 bases, and the junction held 6 bases outside the gene matches. CDR3 in DNA: TGTGCCAGCAGCCCGACAGGGTGGGATCAGCCCCAGCATTTT. It specifies CASSPTGWDQPQHF.

At least ten counts were recorded for this clonotype. The chain employs TRBV6-8 and TRBJ2-1; D is possibly TRBD1 (5 bases). The CDR3 is made up of 15 amino acids. The germline CDR1 and CDR2 sequences are MNHGY and SAAAGT. V lost 2 bases, J lost 8 bases, and 16 bases lay in between. The CDR3 DNA reads as TGTGCCAGCAGTTACAAGAGGCAGGGTCCGTATGAGCAGTTCTTC. This translates into CASSYKRQGPYEQFF.

This clonotype showed up many times. The rearrangement joins TRBV7-8 to TRBJ2-1; 16 nucleotides line up with TRBD2. Unmatched junction bases numbered 8, after V lost 4 bases and J lost 5 bases. Germline CDR1 and CDR2: SGHVS and FQNEAQ. The CDR3 runs 18 residues. CDR3 sequence: CASSWGLAGGRPDNEQFF. As DNA, the CDR3 is TGTGCCAGCAGCTGGGGACTAGCGGGGGGGCGCCCAGACAATGAGCAGTTCTTC.

In this sample, this clonotype turned up many times. CDR3 amino acids: CASSFNRGEETQYF. The CDR3 nucleotides are TGTGCCAGCAGCTTCAACAGGGGTGAAGAGACCCAGTACTTC. The chain employs TRBV7-2 and TRBJ2-5; 7 bases are a match to TRBD1. J was trimmed by 3 bases and V by 3 bases; bases with no gene match: 4. This CDR3 is 14 amino acids long. CDR1 SGHTA and CDR2 FQGNSA come from the germline V gene.

This clonotype was detected many times. V and J are TRBV12-3 or TRBV12-4 and TRBJ1-1; the D gene is possibly TRBD1 (6 bases). CDR3 length: 13 amino acids. Trimming removed 3 bases from V and 8 bases from J, with 13 bases in between. The CDR3 loop is CASSLGLQGEAFF. The CDR3 bases are TGTGCCAGCAGTTTGGGGCTTCAGGGGGAAGCTTTCTTT.

This clonotype was counted ten times or more. The chain has TRBV23-1 and TRBJ2-3, with 12 positions matching TRBD2. TRBV23-1 is labeled an ORF, and its function is uncertain. Trimming cost V 2 bases and J 0 bases; bases outside gene matches: 9. The length of the CDR3 is 19 residues. The CDR3 coding sequence is TGCGCCAGCAGTCAACTACTAAGACTAGCGGGGGCCAGCACAGATACGCAGTATTTT. It encodes CASSQLLRLAGASTDTQYF.

This clonotype was recorded a few times. The chain recombines TRBV9 with TRBJ1-2; the match to TRBD1 covers 8 bases. With 4 bases clipped from V and 5 bases from J, the junction kept 10 bases outside the gene matches. Germline CDR1 SGDLS, CDR2 YYNGEE. This CDR3 is built from 15 residues. In nucleotides, the CDR3 is TGTGCCAGCAGCACTGGACAGGGACCTATTTATGGCTACACCTTC. It translates to CASSTGQGPIYGYTF.

At least ten counts were recorded for this clonotype. This chain joins TRBV7-9 and TRBJ2-6; weak D call: TRBD2 (6 bases). Between the trimmed V and J ends, which lost 2 bases and 2 bases, there was a span of 19 bases. The CDR3 covers 19 residues. The V gene's germline CDR1 is SEHNR and CDR2 FQNEAQ (reference sequence). The CDR3 loop is CASSLPPEGVGAGANVLTF. In nucleotides, the CDR3 is TGTGCCAGCAGCTTACCCCCGGAGGGCGTTGGGGCTGGGGCCAACGTCCTGACTTTC.

This clonotype was detected many times. The chain links TRBV7-9 to TRBJ1-6; D uncertain. The germline V and J ends were trimmed by 5 bases and 5 bases, with 7 bases remaining between them. Germline CDR1 and CDR2: SEHNR and FQNEAQ (reference sequence). The CDR3 runs 13 residues. CDR3 protein: CASSARDNSPLHF. DNA for the CDR3: TGTGCCAGCAGCGCGAGGGATAATTCACCCCTCCACTTT.

Many counts were recorded for this clonotype. This chain connects TRBV4-2 to TRBJ1-2; 9 bases fit TRBD1. This CDR3 comprises 14 residues. With 3 bases clipped from V and 5 bases from J, the junction kept 4 bases outside the gene matches. From germline, CDR1 is LGHNA and CDR2 YNFKEQ. In DNA, the CDR3 is TGTGCCAGCAGCCATCGGACAGGGGAGTATGGCTACACCTTC. It yields the protein CASSHRTGEYGYTF.